One and the same sample provided the 27 T cell receptor beta chains below, sequenced in a study of molecular identifiers for immune sequencing clone quantification. In TCRdb, the PCR reads were re-called with MiXCR into one record per CDR3 protein. The table has some 66,000 distinct CDR3 sequences, about a fifth seen once. The sequenced sample consisted of naive CD8+ T cells from blood, with Jurkat cell RNA spiked in. As to subset: FACS-sorted CD8+CD4-CCR7+CD45RA+ naive T cells. These receptors were collected from a human donor in good health. Some libraries in this study had Jurkat cell RNA spiked in.

This clonotype was counted many times. The chain carries TRBV15 and TRBJ1-1; a weak D match, TRBD1 (5 bases). Germline V gene sequence: CDR1 LNHNV, CDR2 YYDKDF (reference sequence). V dropped 0 bases and J dropped 7 bases, with 18 bases sitting between them. The CDR3 spans 16 residues. CDR3 in DNA: TGTGCCACCAGCAGAGATTCTCTTCTCCGGGGGGATGAAGCTTTCTTT. Protein sequence: CATSRDSLLRGDEAFF.

This clonotype was detected ten times or more. The V and J genes are TRBV6-2 or TRBV6-3 and TRBJ1-1, with D uncertain. Germline CDR1 is MNHEY and CDR2 is SVGEGT. The length of the CDR3 is 20 residues. The ends were cut back, 3 bases at V and 0 bases at J, with 26 bases in the middle. The CDR3: CASSYHSMVGSPTMNTEAFF. In DNA form, the CDR3 reads TGTGCCAGCAGTTATCATTCTATGGTGGGGTCTCCAACCATGAACACTGAAGCTTTCTTT.

This clonotype occurred many times. This chain uses TRBV28 with TRBJ2-1; tentative D call: TRBD2 (6 bases). The CDR3 contains 14 residues. V was trimmed by 4 bases and J by 9 bases, leaving 16 bases between them. Looked up from germline, CDR1 is MDHEN and CDR2 is SYDVKM. The CDR3 sequence: CASSSRLLAFEQFF. The CDR3 DNA sequence: TGTGCCAGCAGTTCTCGTTTACTAGCATTTGAGCAGTTCTTC.

This clonotype was seen only a few times. This sequence joins TRBV5-6 and TRBJ1-1; D call uncertain. Germline V CDR1 and CDR2: SGHDT, YYEEEE. Trimming stripped 2 bases from V and 5 bases from J, with 10 bases between. CDR3 size: 13 residues. This CDR3 reads CASSFYELTEAFF. The CDR3 nucleotides are TGTGCCAGCAGCTTTTATGAGTTAACTGAAGCTTTCTTT.

This clonotype showed up just a few times. The chain carries TRBV7-6 and TRBJ2-7; D perhaps matches TRBD2 (5 bases). Between the trimmed V and J ends, which lost 1 base and 2 bases, there was a span of 12 bases. This CDR3 spans 15 amino acids. CDR1 and CDR2 from the germline V gene are SGHVS and FNYEAQ. DNA for the CDR3: TGTGCCAGCAGCTTAGATTACGGGAATACCTACGAGCAGTACTTC. This gives the protein CASSLDYGNTYEQYF.

The rearrangement uses TRBV11-2 and TRBJ2-5; D gene unclear. The V end lost 5 bases, the J end lost 3 bases, and 7 bases lay between the germline ends. Germline values: CDR1 SGHAT, CDR2 FQNNGV. This CDR3 region has 12 residues. The CDR3 sequence is CASSHTEETQYF. Written as DNA, the CDR3 is TGTGCCAGCAGCCACACCGAAGAGACCCAGTACTTC.

This clonotype was seen repeatedly, ten times or more. This chain joins TRBV6-5 and TRBJ1-4; a possible D gene is TRBD1 (6 bases). Germline V CDR1 and CDR2: MNHEY, SVGAGI. With 8 bases removed from V and 5 bases from J, the gap between germline ends came to 15 bases. The CDR3 totals 14 residues. CDR3 sequence reads: CASGGTGSNEKLFF. CDR3 coding DNA: TGTGCCAGCGGGGGAACAGGGTCCAATGAAAAACTGTTTTTT.

This clonotype showed up many times. V is TRBV27 and J is TRBJ2-2, with D possibly TRBD2 on 5 matching bases. Germline loops: CDR1 MNHEY, CDR2 SMNVEV (reference sequence). The CDR3 spans 12 residues. Between the trimmed V and J ends, which lost 8 bases and 4 bases, there was a span of 8 bases. The CDR3 protein is CASRGATGELFF. Written as DNA, the CDR3 is TGTGCCAGCCGGGGTGCCACCGGGGAGCTGTTTTTT.

Comments on this clonotype: A much larger clone sits a single nucleotide away, making a read error possible. The gene calls are TRBV25-1 and TRBJ2-1; 7 bases are a match to TRBD2. Trimming cost V 2 bases and J 13 bases; bases outside gene matches: 2. The CDR3 consists of 11 residues. Germline values: CDR1 MGHDK, CDR2 SYGVNS. In DNA form, the CDR3 reads TGTGCCAGCAGTGAAGGGACTACCCAGTTCTTC. The encoded protein is CASSEGTTQFF.

This clonotype was counted many times. V and J are TRBV29-1 and TRBJ1-3; D uncertain. The length of the CDR3 is 12 residues. The germline gives CDR1 SQVTM, CDR2 ANQGSEA. V was pared by 7 bases and J by 5 bases, with 12 bases between. CDR3 protein: CSAQVPRNTIYF. CDR3 bases: TGCAGCGCCCAGGTCCCACGAAACACCATATATTTT.

This chain connects TRBV27 to TRBJ2-1, with a weak D call TRBD2 (6 bases). The ends were cut back, 8 bases at V and 6 bases at J, with 14 bases in the middle. Germline V gives CDR1 MNHEY, CDR2 SMNVEV (reference sequence). This CDR3 region has 13 residues. CDR3 in amino acids: CASRLPGGNEQFF. The CDR3 DNA reads as TGTGCCAGCCGTCTTCCCGGGGGCAATGAGCAGTTCTTC.

Details on this clonotype: A read error may explain this, as a much larger clone is one base away. The V and J genes are TRBV3-1 and TRBJ2-2; D possibly corresponds to TRBD2 (7 bases). The germline V gene has CDR1 LGHDT and CDR2 YNNKEL (reference sequence). The CDR3 is 20 residues long. CDR3 sequence: CAGSSLTGVAGVVYGGELFF. The CDR3 DNA reads TGTGCCGGCAGCTCGTTGACAGGTGTCGCGGGAGTCGTGTACGGCGGGGAGCTGTTTTTT.

This clonotype was seen ten or more times. The chain couples TRBV20-1 to TRBJ2-7, with D possibly TRBD1 on 5 matching bases. V was shortened by 3 bases and J by 2 bases, with 11 bases between the two germline ends. The germline V gene has CDR1 DFQATT and CDR2 SNEGSKA (reference sequence). This CDR3 has 13 residues. The CDR3 loop is CSARGPTTYEQYF. The CDR3 DNA reads as TGCAGTGCTAGGGGGCCAACTACCTACGAGCAGTACTTC.

In this sample, this clonotype turned up a few times. The V and J genes are TRBV5-1 and TRBJ2-7; no firm D call. The germline CDR1 and CDR2 sequences are SGHRS and YFSETQ. The CDR3 runs to 12 residues. V gave up 2 bases and J gave up 3 bases, with 6 bases separating them. The CDR3 protein is CASSLDGYEQYF. The CDR3 region has the DNA TGCGCCAGCAGCTTAGACGGCTACGAGCAGTACTTC. The complete variable domain, with remaining parts taken from reference TRBV5-1 and TRBJ2-7, reads KAGVTQTPRYLIKTRGQQVTLSCSPISGHRSVSWYQQTPGQGLQFLFEYFSETQRNKGNFPGRFSGRQFSNSRSEMNVSTLELGDSALYLCASSLDGYEQYFGPGTRLTVT.

This clonotype occurred a few times. The chain combines TRBV5-3 with TRBJ2-1; D is perhaps TRBD2 (6 bases). TRBV5-3 is an open reading frame, and its role is uncertain. The CDR3 extends over 16 amino acids. The V end was cut by 8 bases, the J end by 0 bases, with 18 bases between. CDR3 residues: CASSNPTAGSYNEQFF. The CDR3 nucleotides read TGTGCCAGCAGCAACCCGACAGCGGGCTCCTACAATGAGCAGTTCTTC.

With regard to this clonotype: Just one base apart from a much larger clone, this may be a read error. The V call is TRBV5-1, the J call TRBJ2-3; D possibly corresponds to TRBD2 (6 bases). V lost 6 bases and J lost 2, with 13 bases in between. The CDR3 spans 14 residues. Germline CDR1 SGHRS, CDR2 YFSETQ. The CDR3 coding sequence is TGCGCCAGCATCGATAGCGGACACACAGATACGCAGTATTTT. As protein: CASIDSGHTDTQYF.

This clonotype has just a few counts. This may come from a read error, since a much larger clone is one base off. The chain carries TRBV6-2 or TRBV6-3 and TRBJ2-1, with 8 bases matching TRBD2. The CDR3 length is 11 residues. Germline V lookup: CDR1 MNHEY, CDR2 SVGEGT. The V segment lost 5 bases and the J segment 11 bases; nucleotides outside the gene matches: 2. DNA of the CDR3: TGTGCCAGCAGTCTAGCGGGTAAGCAGTTCTTC. Its protein product is CASSLAGKQFF.

This clonotype was counted ten times or more. V usage is TRBV5-5 and J usage is TRBJ2-7; D might be TRBD1 (5 bases). The CDR3 is 14 amino acids. The V gene lost 2 bases and the J gene lost 5 bases, with 14 bases spanning the gap. In germline, CDR1 is SGHKS, CDR2 YYEKEE (reference sequence). CDR3 in amino acids: CASSLIPGSDEQYF. CDR3 coding DNA: TGTGCCAGCAGCTTAATTCCAGGGTCGGACGAGCAGTACTTC.

This clonotype appeared many times. J is TRBJ1-5 and V is TRBV28; the D is unclear. The ends were cut back, 3 bases at V and 0 bases at J, with 9 bases in the middle. Germline values: CDR1 MDHEN, CDR2 SYDVKM. The CDR3 contains 15 residues. The CDR3 reads CASSFGPISNQPQHF. In nucleotides, the CDR3 is TGTGCCAGCAGTTTTGGGCCGATTAGCAATCAGCCCCAGCATTTT.

This clonotype was recorded many times. This rearrangement joins TRBV7-2 to TRBJ2-5; 7 bases line up with TRBD1. The germline V gene has CDR1 SGHTA and CDR2 FQGNSA. There are 15 residues in the CDR3. V shed 2 bases, J shed 3 bases, and the junction held 6 bases outside the gene matches. The CDR3 region is CASSLLVGTEETQYF. CDR3 coding DNA: TGTGCCAGCAGCTTATTGGTAGGGACAGAAGAGACCCAGTACTTC.

A note on this clonotype: A much larger clone sits a single nucleotide away, making a read error possible. The chain combines TRBV19 with TRBJ2-1; unclear D gene. From germline, CDR1 is LNHDA and CDR2 SQIVND (reference sequence). This CDR3 is built from 13 residues. CDR3 DNA: TGTGTCAGTAGCCCGACCATCTTGGGTGAGCAGTTCTTC. Translation: CVSSPTILGEQFF.

This clonotype has at least ten counts. V usage is TRBV29-1 and J usage is TRBJ2-2, with 11 bases aligning to TRBD2. The germline V gene has CDR1 SQVTM and CDR2 ANQGSEA. V dropped 1 base and J dropped 7; count of bases not matched to a gene: 5. The CDR3 covers 15 residues. In nucleotides, the CDR3 is TGCAGCGTTGAAGGGCTAGCGGGGGGCGGCGGGGAGCTGTTTTTT. Translated: CSVEGLAGGGGELFF.

On this clonotype itself: A much larger clone differs by one base, so this may be a read error. The chain couples TRBV11-3 to TRBJ2-1; TRBD2 aligns across 10 bases. Germline-derived CDR1 and CDR2 are SGHNT and YENEEA. The CDR3 loop spans 13 amino acids. J was trimmed by 9 bases and V by 5 bases; bases with no gene match: 4. The CDR3 DNA reads as TGTGCCAGCAGCCGGGCTAGCGGGAGTGAGCAGTTCTTC. Translating gives CASSRASGSEQFF.

This clonotype came up many times. The V call is TRBV19, the J call TRBJ2-3; 11 bases are a match to TRBD2. With V trimmed by 4 bases and J by 3 bases, 3 bases remained unmatched. The CDR3 is 15 residues long. Germline CDR1 LNHDA, CDR2 SQIVND (reference sequence). As DNA, the CDR3 is TGTGCCAGTAGTACCCTAGCGGGAGGAACAGATACGCAGTATTTT. As protein: CASSTLAGGTDTQYF. Together with reference TRBV19 and TRBJ2-3, the CDR3 gives the full variable domain: DGGITQSPKYLFRKEGQNVTLSCEQNLNHDAMYWYRQDPGQGLRLIYYSQIVNDFQKGDIAEGYSVSREKKESFPLTVTSAQKNPTAFYLCASSTLAGGTDTQYFGPGTRLTVL.

Notes on this clonotype: Since a much larger clone is just one base distant, this may be a read error. This CDR3 is missing its conserved last phenylalanine or tryptophan, likely due to a read error. The chain recombines TRBV20-1 with TRBJ2-3; a weak D match, TRBD1 (5 bases). V was pared by 3 bases and J by 1 base, with 14 bases between. CDR1 is DFQATT, CDR2 SNEGSKA, per germline (reference sequence). This CDR3 has 15 residues. The CDR3: CSASHPGRGTDTQYS. Written as DNA, the CDR3 is TGCAGTGCTAGTCACCCAGGGCGTGGCACAGATACGCAGTATTCT.

This clonotype was seen only a few times. V and J are TRBV7-8 and TRBJ1-2; possibly TRBD1 for D (6 bases). Per the germline V gene, CDR1 is SGHVS and CDR2 is FQNEAQ. There are 19 residues in the CDR3. V was shortened by 5 bases and J by 2 bases, with 27 bases between the two germline ends. The CDR3 is CASSPKDRGKGLPNYGYTF. DNA of the CDR3: TGTGCCAGCAGCCCAAAGGATAGGGGGAAAGGTCTTCCCAACTATGGCTACACCTTC.

There are many counts of this clonotype. The chain couples TRBV6-2 or TRBV6-3 to TRBJ1-1, with D unclear. Germline-derived CDR1 and CDR2 are MNHEY and SVGEGT. This CDR3 has 14 amino acids. The V gene lost 6 bases and the J gene lost 0 bases, with 11 bases spanning the gap. The CDR3 DNA is TGTGCCAGCAGCGAGCAAGGCTTGAACACTGAAGCTTTCTTT. Its translation is CASSEQGLNTEAFF.